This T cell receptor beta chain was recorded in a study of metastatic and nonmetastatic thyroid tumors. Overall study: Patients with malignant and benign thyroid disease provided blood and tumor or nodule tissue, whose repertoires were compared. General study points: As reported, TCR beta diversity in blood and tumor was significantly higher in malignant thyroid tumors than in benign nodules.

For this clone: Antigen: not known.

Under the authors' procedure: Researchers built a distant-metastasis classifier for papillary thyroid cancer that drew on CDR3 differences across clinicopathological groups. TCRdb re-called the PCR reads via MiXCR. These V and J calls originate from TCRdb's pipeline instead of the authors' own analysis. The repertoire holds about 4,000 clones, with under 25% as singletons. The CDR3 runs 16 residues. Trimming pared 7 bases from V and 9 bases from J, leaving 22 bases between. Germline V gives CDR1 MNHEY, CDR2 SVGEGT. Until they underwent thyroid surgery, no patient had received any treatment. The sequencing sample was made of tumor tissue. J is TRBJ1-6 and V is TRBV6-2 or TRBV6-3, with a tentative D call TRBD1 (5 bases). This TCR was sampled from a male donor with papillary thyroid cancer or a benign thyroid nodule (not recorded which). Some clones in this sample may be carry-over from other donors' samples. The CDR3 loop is CASTLTSAAGSSPLHF. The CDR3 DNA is TGTGCCAGCACTCTCACGAGCGCGGCAGGGAGTTCACCCCTCCACTTT.